Presented here are 10 T cell receptor beta chains from one specimen sequenced in a study of CD8+ T cells in alopecia areata. The sequencing template was cDNA reverse transcribed from extracted RNA. The data were produced by immunoSEQ multiplex PCR, yet TCRdb's version contains in-frame clones alone and is incomplete. The table lists hundreds of thousands of clones, 50% to 65% of them singletons. The sample was CD4+ T cells sorted from blood, taken at week 0. These receptors all stem from a human donor with alopecia areata.

The rearrangement joins TRBV29-1 to TRBJ1-4, with D unresolved. The CDR3 has 14 amino acids. Trimming cost V 6 bases and J 4 bases, with 15 bases left between them. The germline CDR1 and CDR2 sequences are SQVTM and ANQGSEA. CDR3 loop: CSVERGSLNEKLFF. Written as DNA, the CDR3 is TGCAGCGTGGAGCGGGGTTCCCTTAATGAAAAACTGTTTTTT.

The rearrangement links TRBV30 to TRBJ1-5, with 8 bases identical to TRBD1. J was trimmed by 4 bases and V by 8 bases; bases with no gene match: 7. Germline-derived CDR1 and CDR2 are GTSNPN and SVGIG (reference sequence). The CDR3 is 13 amino acids. Written as DNA, the CDR3 is TGTGCCGGACGACAGGGGCCAAATCAGCCCCAGCATTTT. Its protein is CAGRQGPNQPQHF.

The chain recombines TRBV18 with TRBJ2-3, with D unresolved. The CDR3 covers 11 residues. Germline V gene data show CDR1 as KGHSH and CDR2 as LQKENI. Deletions cut 3 bases from V and 3 bases from J, with 1 base between. The CDR3 bases are TGTGCCAGCTCACCGACAGATACGCAGTATTTT. This gives the protein CASSPTDTQYF.

V is TRBV27 and J is TRBJ2-1; TRBD2 agrees at 11 bases. Trimming at V came to 4 bases and at J to 2 bases, leaving 7 bases not matched to a gene. CDR3 size: 17 residues. Germline V CDR1 and CDR2: MNHEY, SMNVEV (reference sequence). CDR3 loop: CASSSPLAGGPYNEQFF. Here the CDR3 DNA reads TGTGCCAGCAGTTCCCCCCTAGCGGGGGGTCCCTACAATGAGCAGTTCTTC.

This clone was detected only a few times. V and J are TRBV11-2 and TRBJ1-1, with D tentatively TRBD1 (6 bases). Trimming shortened V by 6 bases and J by 0 bases, and 17 bases separated the two germline ends. This CDR3 contains 16 residues. Germline V gene data show CDR1 as SGHAT and CDR2 as FQNNGV. CDR3 sequence (DNA): TGTGCCAGCAGTCATAGCAGGGGAAACATGAACACTGAAGCTTTCTTT. Protein: CASSHSRGNMNTEAFF. Combining the CDR3 with reference TRBV11-2 and TRBJ1-1 gives the whole variable domain EAGVAQSPRYKIIEKRQSVAFWCNPISGHATLYWYQQILGQGPKLLIQFQNNGVVDDSQLPKDRFSAERLKGVDSTLKIQPAKLEDSAVYLCASSHSRGNMNTEAFFGQGTRLTVV.

The V and J genes are TRBV7-9 and TRBJ2-2; no clear D gene. With 7 bases removed from V and 4 bases from J, the gap between germline ends came to 13 bases. The CDR3 sequence is 14 residues long. Germline values: CDR1 SEHNR, CDR2 FQNEAQ (reference sequence). CDR3 coding DNA: TGTGCCAGCACCCCTCTTAGGGTCACCGGGGAGCTGTTTTTT. This gives the protein CASTPLRVTGELFF. Drawing the rest from reference TRBV7-9 and TRBJ2-2, the complete variable domain is DTGVSQNPRHKITKRGQNVTFRCDPISEHNRLYWYRQTLGQGPEFLTYFQNEAQLEKSRLLSDRFSAERPKGSFSTLEIQRTEQGDSAMYLCASTPLRVTGELFFGEGSRLTVL.

This chain connects TRBV5-4 to TRBJ1-1; possibly TRBD1 for D (6 bases). V lost 4 bases to trimming and J lost 1 base, with 11 bases between them. This CDR3 comprises 14 residues. Germline CDR1 and CDR2: SGHNT and YYREEE (reference sequence). The CDR3 loop reads CASSRGQWNTEAFF. The CDR3 DNA follows: TGTGCCAGCAGCCGCGGACAGTGGAACACTGAAGCTTTCTTT.

The V and J genes are TRBV4-1 and TRBJ2-1; no clear D. Germline lookup yields CDR1 MGHRA and CDR2 YSYEKL. The CDR3 totals 14 residues. Trimming left V 0 bases short and J 2 bases short, with 5 bases between. The CDR3 nucleotides read TGCGCCAGCAGCCAAGATCGCCCCTACAATGAGCAGTTCTTC. Encoded protein: CASSQDRPYNEQFF.

This sequence joins TRBV7-8 and TRBJ1-2; possibly TRBD1 for D (5 bases). V lost 1 base to trimming and J lost 8 bases, with 14 bases between them. Germline V CDR1 and CDR2: SGHVS, FQNEAQ. The CDR3 loop spans 14 amino acids. CDR3 region: CASSLVLGDHGYTF. DNA of the CDR3: TGTGCCAGCAGCTTAGTCTTGGGGGATCACGGCTACACCTTC.

This clone was detected a few times. One end of the junction varies from germline; a read error may be responsible. V usage is TRBV5-6 and J usage is TRBJ2-6; D is perhaps TRBD2 (6 bases). CDR1 SGHDT and CDR2 YYEEEE come from the germline V gene. The CDR3 runs to 14 residues. The CDR3 DNA follows: TGTGCCAGCAGCTTATCGGGCGGGGCGAACGTCCTGACTTTC. This sequence encodes CASSLSGGANVLTF.